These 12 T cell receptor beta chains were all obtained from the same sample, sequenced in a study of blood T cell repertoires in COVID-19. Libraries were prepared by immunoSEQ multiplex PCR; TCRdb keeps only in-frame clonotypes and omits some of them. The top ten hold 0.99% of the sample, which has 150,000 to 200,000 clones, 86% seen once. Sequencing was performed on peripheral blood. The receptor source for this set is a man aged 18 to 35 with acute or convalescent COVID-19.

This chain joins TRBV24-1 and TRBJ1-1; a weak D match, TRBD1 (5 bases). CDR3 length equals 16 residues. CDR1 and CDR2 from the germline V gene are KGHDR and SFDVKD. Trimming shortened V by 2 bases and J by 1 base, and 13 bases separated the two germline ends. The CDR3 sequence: CATSDSDPGKNTEAFF. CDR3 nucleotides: TGTGCCACCAGTGATTCGGACCCAGGGAAGAACACTGAAGCTTTCTTT.

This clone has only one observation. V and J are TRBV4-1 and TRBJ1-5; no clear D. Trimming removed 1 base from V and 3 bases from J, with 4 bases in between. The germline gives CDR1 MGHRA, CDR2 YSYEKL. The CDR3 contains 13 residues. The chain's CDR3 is CASSQGLNQPQHF. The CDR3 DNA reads TGCGCCAGCAGCCAAGGACTCAATCAGCCCCAGCATTTT.

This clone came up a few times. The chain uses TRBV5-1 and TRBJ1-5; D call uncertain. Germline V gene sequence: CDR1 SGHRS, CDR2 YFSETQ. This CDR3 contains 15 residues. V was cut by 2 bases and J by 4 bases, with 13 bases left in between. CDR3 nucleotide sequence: TGCGCCAGCAGCTTCGGAGGGCTTGGGAATCAGCCCCAGCATTTT. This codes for CASSFGGLGNQPQHF.

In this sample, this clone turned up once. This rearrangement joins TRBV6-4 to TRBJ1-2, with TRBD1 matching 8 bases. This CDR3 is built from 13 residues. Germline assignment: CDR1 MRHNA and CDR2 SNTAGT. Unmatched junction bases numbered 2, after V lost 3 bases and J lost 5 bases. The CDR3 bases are TGTGCCAGCAGTGAGACAGGGGATTATGGCTACACCTTC. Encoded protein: CASSETGDYGYTF.

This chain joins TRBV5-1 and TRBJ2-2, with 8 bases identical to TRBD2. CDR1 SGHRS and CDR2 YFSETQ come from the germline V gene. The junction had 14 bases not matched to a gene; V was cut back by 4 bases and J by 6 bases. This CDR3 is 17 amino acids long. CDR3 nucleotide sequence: TGCGCCAGCAGCCCTACTATCGCGGGGGGCTCTGCCGGGGAGCTGTTTTTT. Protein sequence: CASSPTIAGGSAGELFF.

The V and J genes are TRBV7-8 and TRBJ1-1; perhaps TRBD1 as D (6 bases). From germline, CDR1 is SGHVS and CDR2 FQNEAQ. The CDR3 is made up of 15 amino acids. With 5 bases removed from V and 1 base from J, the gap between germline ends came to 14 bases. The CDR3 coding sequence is TGTGCCAGCAGCCTTCCGGGACATAGGAACACTGAAGCTTTCTTT. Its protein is CASSLPGHRNTEAFF.

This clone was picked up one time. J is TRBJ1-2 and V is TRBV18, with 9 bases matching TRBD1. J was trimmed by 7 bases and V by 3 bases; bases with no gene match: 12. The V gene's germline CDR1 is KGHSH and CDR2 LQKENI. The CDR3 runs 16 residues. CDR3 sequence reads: CASSPILTGGESGYTF. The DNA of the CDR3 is TGTGCCAGCTCACCGATACTTACAGGGGGCGAGAGTGGCTACACCTTC.

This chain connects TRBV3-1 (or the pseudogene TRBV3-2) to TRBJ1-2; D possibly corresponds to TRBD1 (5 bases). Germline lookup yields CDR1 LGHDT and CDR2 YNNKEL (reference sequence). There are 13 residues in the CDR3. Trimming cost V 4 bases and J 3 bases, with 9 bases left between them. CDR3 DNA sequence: TGTGCCAGCAGCCCCGACAGTTACTATGGCTACACCTTC. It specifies CASSPDSYYGYTF.

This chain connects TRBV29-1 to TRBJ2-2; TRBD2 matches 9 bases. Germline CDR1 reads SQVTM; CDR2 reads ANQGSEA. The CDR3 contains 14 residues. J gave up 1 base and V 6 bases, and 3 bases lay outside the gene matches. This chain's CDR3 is CSVKRGENTGELFF. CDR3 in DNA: TGCAGCGTGAAGCGGGGGGAGAACACCGGGGAGCTGTTTTTT.

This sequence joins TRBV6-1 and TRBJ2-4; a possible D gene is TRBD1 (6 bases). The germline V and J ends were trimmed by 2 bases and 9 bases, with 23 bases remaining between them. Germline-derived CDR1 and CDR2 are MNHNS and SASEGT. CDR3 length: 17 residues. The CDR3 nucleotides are TGTGCCAGCAGTGAAAGGATCAGGTCAGAGGACAGCGGCATTCAGTACTTC. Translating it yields CASSERIRSEDSGIQYF.

The CDR3 DNA follows: TGCGCCAGCAGCCAACTAGGACAGGGGGAAGGGGAAAAACTGTTTTTT. This gives the protein CASSQLGQGEGEKLFF. The chain is built from TRBV4-1 and TRBJ1-4; 10 bases match TRBD1. This CDR3 region has 16 residues. Trimming at V came to 2 bases and at J to 8 bases, leaving 8 bases not matched to a gene. Germline loops: CDR1 MGHRA, CDR2 YSYEKL.

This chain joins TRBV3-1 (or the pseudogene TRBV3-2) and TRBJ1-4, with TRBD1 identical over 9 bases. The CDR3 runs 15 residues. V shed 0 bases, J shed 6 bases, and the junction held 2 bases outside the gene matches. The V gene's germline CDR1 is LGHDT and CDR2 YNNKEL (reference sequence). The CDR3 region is CASSQERTGDEKLFF. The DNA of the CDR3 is TGTGCCAGCAGCCAAGAGCGGACAGGGGATGAAAAACTGTTTTTT.